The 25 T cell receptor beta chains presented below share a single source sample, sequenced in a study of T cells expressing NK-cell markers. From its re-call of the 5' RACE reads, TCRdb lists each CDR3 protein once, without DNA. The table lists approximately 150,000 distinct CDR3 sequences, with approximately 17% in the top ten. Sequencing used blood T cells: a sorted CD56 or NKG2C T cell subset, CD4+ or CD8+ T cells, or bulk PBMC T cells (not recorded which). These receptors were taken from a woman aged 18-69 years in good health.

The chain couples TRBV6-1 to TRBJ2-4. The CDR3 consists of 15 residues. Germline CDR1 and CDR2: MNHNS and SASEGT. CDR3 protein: CASSLRSVAKNIQYF.

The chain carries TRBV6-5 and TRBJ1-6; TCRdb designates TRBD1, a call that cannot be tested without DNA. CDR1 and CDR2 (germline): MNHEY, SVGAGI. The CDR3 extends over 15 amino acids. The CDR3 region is CASSYSGQGNSPLHF.

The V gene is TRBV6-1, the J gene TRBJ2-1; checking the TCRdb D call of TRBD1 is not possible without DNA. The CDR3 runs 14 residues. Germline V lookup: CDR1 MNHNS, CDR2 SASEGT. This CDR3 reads CASSELWGGYEQFF.

CDR3 sequence reads: CASSLGALGYTF. V gene TRBV7-9 combines with J gene TRBJ1-2. The CDR3 is 12 residues long. Germline values: CDR1 SEHNR, CDR2 FQNEAQ (reference sequence).

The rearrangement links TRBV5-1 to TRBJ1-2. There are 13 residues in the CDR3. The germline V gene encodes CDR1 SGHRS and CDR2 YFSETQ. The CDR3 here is CASSLEVSGGYTF.

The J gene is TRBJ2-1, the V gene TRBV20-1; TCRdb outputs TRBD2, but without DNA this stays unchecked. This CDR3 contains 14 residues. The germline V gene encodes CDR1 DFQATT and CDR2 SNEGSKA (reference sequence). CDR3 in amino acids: CSAEKRGGYNEQFF.

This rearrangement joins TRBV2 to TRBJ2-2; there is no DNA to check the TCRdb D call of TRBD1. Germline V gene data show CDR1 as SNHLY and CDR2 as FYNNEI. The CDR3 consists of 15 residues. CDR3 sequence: CASRAGTGNTGELFF.

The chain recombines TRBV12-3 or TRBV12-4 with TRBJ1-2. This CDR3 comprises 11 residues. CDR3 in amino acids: CASLKGTGYTF.

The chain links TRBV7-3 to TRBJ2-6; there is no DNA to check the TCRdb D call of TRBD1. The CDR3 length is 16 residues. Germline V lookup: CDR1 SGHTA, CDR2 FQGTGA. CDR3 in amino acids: CASSFLTGSGANVLTF.

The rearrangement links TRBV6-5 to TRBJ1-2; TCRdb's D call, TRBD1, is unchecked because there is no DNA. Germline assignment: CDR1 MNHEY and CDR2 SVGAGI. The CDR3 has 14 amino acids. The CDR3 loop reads CASSYSRQDHGYTF.

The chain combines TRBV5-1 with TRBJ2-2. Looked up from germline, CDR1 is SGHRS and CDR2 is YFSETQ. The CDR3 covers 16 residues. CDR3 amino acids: CASSLGLALDTGELFF.

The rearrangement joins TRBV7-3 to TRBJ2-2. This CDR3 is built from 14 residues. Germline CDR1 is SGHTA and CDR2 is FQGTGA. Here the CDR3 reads CASSPQGFTGELFF.

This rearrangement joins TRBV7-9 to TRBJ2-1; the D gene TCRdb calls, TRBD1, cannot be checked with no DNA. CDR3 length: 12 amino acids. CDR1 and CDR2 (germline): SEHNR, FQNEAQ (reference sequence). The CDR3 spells CASSFRTGGEFF.

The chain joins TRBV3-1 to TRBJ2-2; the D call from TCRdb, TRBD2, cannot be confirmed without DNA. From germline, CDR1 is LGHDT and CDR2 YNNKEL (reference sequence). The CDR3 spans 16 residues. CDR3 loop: CASSQLAGGPIGELFF.

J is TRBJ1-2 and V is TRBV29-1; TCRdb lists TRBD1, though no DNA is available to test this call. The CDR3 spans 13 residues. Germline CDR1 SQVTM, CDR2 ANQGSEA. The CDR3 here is CSVGEQGATGYTF.

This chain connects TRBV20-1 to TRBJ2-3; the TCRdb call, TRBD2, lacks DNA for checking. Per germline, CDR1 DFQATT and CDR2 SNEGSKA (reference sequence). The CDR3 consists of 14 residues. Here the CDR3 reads CSARVTAGADTQYF.

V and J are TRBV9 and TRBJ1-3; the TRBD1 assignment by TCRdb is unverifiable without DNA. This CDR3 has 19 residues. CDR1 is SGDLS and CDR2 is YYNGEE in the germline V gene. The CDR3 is CASSARDRPPRGTGNTIYF.

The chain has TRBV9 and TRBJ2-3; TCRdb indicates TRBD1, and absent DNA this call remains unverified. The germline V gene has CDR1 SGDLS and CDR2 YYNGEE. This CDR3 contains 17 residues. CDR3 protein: CASSVGPGQGITDTQYF.

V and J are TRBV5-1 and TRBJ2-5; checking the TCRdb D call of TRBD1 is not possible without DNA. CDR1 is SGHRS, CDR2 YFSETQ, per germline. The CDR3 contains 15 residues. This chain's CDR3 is CASSLKTGGAETQYF. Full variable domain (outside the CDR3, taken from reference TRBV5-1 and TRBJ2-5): KAGVTQTPRYLIKTRGQQVTLSCSPISGHRSVSWYQQTPGQGLQFLFEYFSETQRNKGNFPGRFSGRQFSNSRSEMNVSTLELGDSALYLCASSLKTGGAETQYFGPGTRLLVL.

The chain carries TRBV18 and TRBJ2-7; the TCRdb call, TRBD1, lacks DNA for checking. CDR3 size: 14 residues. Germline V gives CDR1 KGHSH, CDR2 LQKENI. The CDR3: CASSLGQAAYEQYF.

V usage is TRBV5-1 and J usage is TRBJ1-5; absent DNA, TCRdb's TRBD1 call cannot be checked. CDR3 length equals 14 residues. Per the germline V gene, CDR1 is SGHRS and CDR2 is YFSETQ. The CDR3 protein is CASSSGDTDQPQHF.

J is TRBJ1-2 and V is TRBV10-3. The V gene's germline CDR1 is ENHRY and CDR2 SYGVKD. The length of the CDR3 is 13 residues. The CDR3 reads CAISEKGGYGYTF.

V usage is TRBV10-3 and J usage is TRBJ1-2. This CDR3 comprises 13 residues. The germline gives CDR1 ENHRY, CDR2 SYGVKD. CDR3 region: CASGDGSRYGYTF.

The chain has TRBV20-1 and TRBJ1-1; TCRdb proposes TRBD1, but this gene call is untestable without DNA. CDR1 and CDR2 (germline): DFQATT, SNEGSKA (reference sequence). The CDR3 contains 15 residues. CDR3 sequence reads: CSARDRGGLNTEAFF.

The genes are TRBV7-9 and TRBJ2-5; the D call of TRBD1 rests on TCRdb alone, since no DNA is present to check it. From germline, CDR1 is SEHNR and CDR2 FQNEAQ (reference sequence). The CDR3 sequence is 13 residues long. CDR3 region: CASSLGGRETQYF.